The 27 T cell receptor beta chains presented below share a single source sample, sequenced in a study of beta chain features in type 1 diabetes. Investigators reverse transcribed all isolated RNA, so they sequenced expressed TCRB transcripts. TCRdb's table, derived via immunoSEQ multiplex PCR, lists solely in-frame clones and lacks some. The top ten hold 0.03% to 0.04% of the sample, which has hundreds of thousands of clones, roughly 9.6% seen once. The specimen sequenced was naive CD4+ T cells from blood. These receptors were taken from a woman aged 18-29 years in good health.

This clone has just a few counts. The CDR3 protein is CASSFLRSGLWYNEQFF. In DNA, the CDR3 is TGTGCCAGCAGCTTTCTACGAAGCGGGCTGTGGTACAATGAGCAGTTCTTC. The chain couples TRBV5-6 to TRBJ2-1; possibly TRBD2 for D (6 bases). V shed 2 bases and J shed 4 bases, with 19 bases lying between them. The CDR3 is 17 residues long. From germline, CDR1 is SGHDT and CDR2 YYEEEE.

The rearrangement links TRBV5-1 to TRBJ2-7; D perhaps matches TRBD2 (6 bases). The CDR3 totals 15 residues. The V end lost 0 bases, the J end lost 3 bases, and 13 bases lay between the germline ends. Germline lookup yields CDR1 SGHRS and CDR2 YFSETQ. Here the CDR3 DNA reads TGCGCCAGCAGCTTGGTGACATCCGGGGGCTACGAGCAGTACTTC. Translating gives CASSLVTSGGYEQYF.

This clone was observed a few times. This chain connects TRBV27 to TRBJ2-7; possibly TRBD2 for D (6 bases). Looked up from germline, CDR1 is MNHEY and CDR2 is SMNVEV (reference sequence). CDR3 length: 15 amino acids. V lost 0 bases to trimming and J lost 3 bases, with 12 bases between them. This CDR3 is CASSLSGLLHYEQYF. CDR3 sequence (DNA): TGTGCCAGCAGTTTATCGGGACTCCTGCACTACGAGCAGTACTTC.

This clone was seen only a few times. V gene TRBV9 combines with J gene TRBJ2-2; TRBD1 matches at 8 bases. The V gene end was trimmed by 0 bases and the J gene end by 5 bases; junction bases not matched to a gene: 9. The length of the CDR3 is 17 residues. Germline V gene data show CDR1 as SGDLS and CDR2 as YYNGEE. Written as DNA, the CDR3 is TGTGCCAGCAGCGTAGAGGATGGGACAGGTTTAACCGGGGAGCTGTTTTTT. It codes for CASSVEDGTGLTGELFF.

In its sample, this clone was seen a few times. The chain recombines TRBV5-4 with TRBJ2-5, with 7 nucleotides matching TRBD2. Trimming removed 4 bases from V and 4 bases from J; junction bases left unmatched: 4. The length of the CDR3 is 13 residues. The germline V gene encodes CDR1 SGHNT and CDR2 YYREEE (reference sequence). CDR3 residues: CASSGRVGETQYF. In DNA form, the CDR3 reads TGTGCCAGCAGCGGGAGGGTCGGAGAGACCCAGTACTTC.

This clone was observed a handful of times. The chain recombines TRBV7-6 with TRBJ2-5, with D possibly being TRBD1 (6 bases). The CDR3 has 15 amino acids. Germline V lookup: CDR1 SGHVS, CDR2 FNYEAQ. Trimming removed 1 base from V and 5 bases from J, with 14 bases in between. CDR3 loop: CASSLEGYRVETQYF. The CDR3 DNA sequence: TGTGCCAGCAGCTTAGAAGGGTACAGGGTGGAGACCCAGTACTTC.

This clone has a handful of counts. The CDR3 reads CASAGVGTEAFF. CDR3 sequence (DNA): TGTGCCAGTGCAGGGGTTGGGACTGAAGCTTTCTTT. The gene calls are TRBV6-5 and TRBJ1-1; a weak D match, TRBD1 (6 bases). Germline loops: CDR1 MNHEY, CDR2 SVGAGI. The CDR3 spans 12 residues. The V end lost 9 bases, the J end lost 5 bases, and 13 bases lay between the germline ends.

There are many counts of this clone. V usage is TRBV4-2 and J usage is TRBJ2-2; TRBD1 matches at 7 bases. The CDR3 contains 15 residues. In germline, CDR1 is LGHNA, CDR2 YNFKEQ. With V trimmed by 1 base and J by 7 bases, 6 bases remained unmatched. The CDR3 region is CASSQVSRDSGELFF. Written as DNA, the CDR3 is TGTGCCAGCAGCCAAGTTAGCAGGGACAGCGGGGAGCTGTTTTTT.

In its sample, this clone was seen a few times. The genes are TRBV19 and TRBJ2-5; 7 bases are shared with TRBD1. Germline V lookup: CDR1 LNHDA, CDR2 SQIVND (reference sequence). The ends lost 4 bases at V and 5 bases at J; junction bases unmatched: 7. This CDR3 has 14 residues. DNA for the CDR3: TGTGCCAGTAGTACCGCGACAGGGCGGGAGACCCAGTACTTC. It yields the protein CASSTATGRETQYF.

This clone was detected only a few times. The CDR3 DNA reads TGTGCCAGCAGCTTAACCAGGATGGGCACTGAAGCTTTCTTT. Translation gives CASSLTRMGTEAFF. This sequence joins TRBV7-9 and TRBJ1-1; D remains unclear. The germline CDR1 and CDR2 sequences are SEHNR and FQNEAQ (reference sequence). V was shortened by 2 bases and J by 4 bases, with 11 bases between the two germline ends. The CDR3 extends over 14 amino acids. The full variable domain, in which reference TRBV7-9 and TRBJ1-1 provide the parts outside the CDR3, is DTGVSQNPRHKITKRGQNVTFRCDPISEHNRLYWYRQTLGQGPEFLTYFQNEAQLEKSRLLSDRFSAERPKGSFSTLEIQRTEQGDSAMYLCASSLTRMGTEAFFGQGTRLTVV.

The rearrangement joins TRBV11-2 to TRBJ2-7, with TRBD2 matching 8 bases. Trimming at V came to 1 base and at J to 5 bases, leaving 10 bases not matched to a gene. Germline lookup yields CDR1 SGHAT and CDR2 FQNNGV. The CDR3 length is 16 residues. CDR3 sequence reads: CASSLGTGGRNHEQYF. The CDR3 DNA sequence: TGTGCCAGCAGCTTAGGCACCGGCGGGAGGAACCACGAGCAGTACTTC.

This clone was counted many times. This chain links TRBV7-9 with TRBJ2-7; 8 bases are a match to TRBD1. CDR1 is SEHNR and CDR2 is FQNEAQ in the germline V gene (reference sequence). This CDR3 spans 13 amino acids. V lost 5 bases to trimming and J lost 12 bases; unmatched junction nucleotides: 12. This CDR3 is CASSPRQGRILYF. The CDR3 DNA reads TGTGCCAGCAGCCCAAGACAGGGGCGAATATTGTACTTC.

The gene calls are TRBV28 and TRBJ2-5; 8 bases map to TRBD2. CDR1 MDHEN and CDR2 SYDVKM come from the germline V gene. V lost 11 bases to trimming and J lost 1 base; unmatched junction nucleotides: 6. The CDR3 contains 13 residues. The CDR3 loop is CASGAGGQETQYF. The CDR3 DNA sequence: TGTGCCTCGGGGGCGGGGGGCCAAGAGACCCAGTACTTC.

This rearrangement joins TRBV29-1 to TRBJ2-3; weak D call: TRBD1 (6 bases). Trimming left V 7 bases short and J 2 bases short, with 13 bases between. Germline V CDR1 and CDR2: SQVTM, ANQGSEA. The length of the CDR3 is 13 residues. DNA of the CDR3: TGCAGCGGTGGACAGACGAACACAGATACGCAGTATTTT. Protein product: CSGGQTNTDTQYF.

The gene calls are TRBV11-2 and TRBJ2-5, with 9 nucleotides matching TRBD1. CDR3 size: 16 residues. The junction had 9 bases not matched to a gene; V was cut back by 5 bases and J by 2 bases. The germline V gene encodes CDR1 SGHAT and CDR2 FQNNGV. The CDR3 bases are TGTGCCAGCAGCATCGGGACAGGGCTGAGTCAAGAGACCCAGTACTTC. It encodes CASSIGTGLSQETQYF.

CDR3 bases: TGTGCCAGCAGCTTAGAAGACACCTCGTATGGCTACACCTTC. The encoded protein is CASSLEDTSYGYTF. The V gene is TRBV11-1, the J gene TRBJ1-2; D ambiguous. CDR3 length equals 14 residues. Trimming stripped 1 base from V and 5 bases from J, with 11 bases between. Germline lookup yields CDR1 SGHAT and CDR2 FQDESV (reference sequence).

This clone was detected a few times. V and J are TRBV5-1 and TRBJ1-3, with 7 bases fitting TRBD1. The CDR3 contains 14 residues. Germline CDR1 SGHRS, CDR2 YFSETQ. V lost 8 bases, J lost 0 bases, and 5 bases stayed unmatched. CDR3 DNA: TGCGCCAGTCGAACAGGGGCCTCTGGAAACACCATATATTTT. Amino acids: CASRTGASGNTIYF.

The sample holds a few counts of this clone. CDR3 DNA sequence: TGTGCCAGCAGCTCCCAGCGGGGGGTCCCCTACAATGAGCAGTTCTTC. Translation gives CASSSQRGVPYNEQFF. This chain joins TRBV7-9 and TRBJ2-1, with 9 bases matching TRBD2. The CDR3 has 16 amino acids. Germline V CDR1 and CDR2: SEHNR, FQNEAQ (reference sequence). After removal of 4 bases from V and 2 bases from J, the junction contained 6 bases not matched to a gene.

This clone was seen only a few times. The chain employs TRBV6-1 and TRBJ2-5; 8 bases align to TRBD2. Germline values: CDR1 MNHNS, CDR2 SASEGT. There are 17 residues in the CDR3. The trim removed 2 bases at V and 1 base at J, leaving 9 bases unmatched. This CDR3 reads CASSESPAGEIQETQYF. The DNA of the CDR3 is TGTGCCAGCAGTGAATCACCAGCGGGGGAGATCCAAGAGACCCAGTACTTC.

The chain joins TRBV5-1 to TRBJ1-2; D might be TRBD1 (6 bases). With 0 bases removed from V and 8 bases from J, the gap between germline ends came to 17 bases. This CDR3 comprises 15 residues. Germline V gene data show CDR1 as SGHRS and CDR2 as YFSETQ. CDR3 sequence (DNA): TGCGCCAGCAGCTTGGAAAGGACAGTGATCGACGGCTACACCTTC. Its protein is CASSLERTVIDGYTF.

In its sample, this clone was seen many times. V usage is TRBV7-9 and J usage is TRBJ2-1; tentative D call: TRBD1 (6 bases). With 5 bases removed from V and 5 bases from J, the gap between germline ends came to 13 bases. Germline V CDR1 and CDR2: SEHNR, FQNEAQ (reference sequence). CDR3 length: 14 residues. CDR3 in amino acids: CASSPTQGDNEQFF. As DNA, the CDR3 is TGTGCCAGCAGCCCTACACAGGGTGACAATGAGCAGTTCTTC.

This clone was seen only a few times. The rearrangement uses TRBV30 and TRBJ1-2, with D unclear. Per the germline V gene, CDR1 is GTSNPN and CDR2 is SVGIG (reference sequence). Trimming took off 0 bases at V and 6 bases at J, with 8 bases between the two ends. This CDR3 is 12 amino acids long. The CDR3 loop is CAWSVNGDGYTF. The CDR3 DNA reads TGTGCCTGGAGTGTTAACGGGGATGGCTACACCTTC.

The rearrangement links TRBV6-5 to TRBJ2-7; 7 bases map to TRBD2. V trimming: 0 bases; J trimming: 3 bases; junction bases outside the gene matches: 5. The CDR3 contains 15 residues. Germline CDR1 and CDR2: MNHEY and SVGAGI. The CDR3 spells CASSYSRGRGYEQYF. The CDR3 region has the DNA TGTGCCAGCAGTTACTCGAGAGGGAGGGGCTACGAGCAGTACTTC.

The rearrangement uses TRBV7-9 and TRBJ2-7; 7 bases match TRBD1. The germline CDR1 and CDR2 sequences are SEHNR and FQNEAQ (reference sequence). Unmatched junction bases numbered 15, after V lost 1 base and J lost 6 bases. The CDR3 loop spans 17 amino acids. Written as DNA, the CDR3 is TGTGCCAGCAGCTTAGTTTCTGAGGGGGCCCCCGGACTCGAGCAGTACTTC. This codes for CASSLVSEGAPGLEQYF.

This chain links TRBV6-1 with TRBJ2-7, with D perhaps TRBD1 (5 bases). The CDR3 sequence is 15 residues long. Germline assignment: CDR1 MNHNS and CDR2 SASEGT. V lost 4 bases and J lost 4, with 17 bases in between. The CDR3 DNA reads TGTGCCAGCAGTGTGACAGATTCTCAGCCTTACGAGCAGTACTTC. Its translation: CASSVTDSQPYEQYF.

This clone has only a few counts. The chain is built from TRBV30 and TRBJ1-2; 9 bases fit TRBD1. Germline V gene data show CDR1 as GTSNPN and CDR2 as SVGIG (reference sequence). CDR3 length: 15 amino acids. Germline trimming cut 2 bases from V and 8 bases from J; bases unmatched to any gene: 12. CDR3 nucleotide sequence: TGTGCCTGGAGTCCTATAGGGCCCGGACAGGGGGGCTACACCTTC. Its translation is CAWSPIGPGQGGYTF.

At least ten counts were recorded for this clone. The rearrangement uses TRBV15 and TRBJ2-1; 9 positions agree with TRBD2. The V gene's germline CDR1 is LNHNV and CDR2 YYDKDF (reference sequence). The V gene end was trimmed by 6 bases and the J gene end by 10 bases; junction bases not matched to a gene: 13. The CDR3 runs 15 residues. The CDR3 DNA reads TGTGCCACCAGTCCGGGACTAGCCTCACTCAAGGAGCAGTTCTTC. Protein product: CATSPGLASLKEQFF.